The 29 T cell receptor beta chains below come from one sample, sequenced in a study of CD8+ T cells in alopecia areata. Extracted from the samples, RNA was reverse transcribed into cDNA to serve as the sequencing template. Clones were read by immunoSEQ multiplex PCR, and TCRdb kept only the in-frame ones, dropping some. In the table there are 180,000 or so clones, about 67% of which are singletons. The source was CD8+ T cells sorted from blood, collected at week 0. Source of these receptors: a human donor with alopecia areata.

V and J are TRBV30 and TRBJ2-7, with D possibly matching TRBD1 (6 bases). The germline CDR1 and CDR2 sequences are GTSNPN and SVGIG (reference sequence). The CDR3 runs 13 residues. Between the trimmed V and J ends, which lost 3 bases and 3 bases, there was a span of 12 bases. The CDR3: CAWRNRDNYEQYF. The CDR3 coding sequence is TGTGCCTGGAGGAACCGGGACAACTACGAGCAGTACTTC.

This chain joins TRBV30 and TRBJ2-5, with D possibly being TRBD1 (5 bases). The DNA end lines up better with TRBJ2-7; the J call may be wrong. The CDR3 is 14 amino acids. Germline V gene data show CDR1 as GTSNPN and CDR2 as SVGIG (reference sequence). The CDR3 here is CAWREAGSSYEQYF. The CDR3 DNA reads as TGTGCCTGGCGTGAGGCAGGGTCGTCCTACGAGCAGTACTTC.

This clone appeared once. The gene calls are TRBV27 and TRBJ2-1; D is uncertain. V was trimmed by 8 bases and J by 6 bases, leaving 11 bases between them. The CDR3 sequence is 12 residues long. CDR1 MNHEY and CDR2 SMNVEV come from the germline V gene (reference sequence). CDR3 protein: CASCTWGNEQFF. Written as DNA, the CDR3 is TGTGCCAGCTGCACGTGGGGCAATGAGCAGTTCTTC.

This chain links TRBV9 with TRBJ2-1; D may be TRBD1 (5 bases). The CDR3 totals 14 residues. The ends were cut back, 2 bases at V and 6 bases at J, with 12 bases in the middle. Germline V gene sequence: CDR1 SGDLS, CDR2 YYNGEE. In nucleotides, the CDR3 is TGTGCCAGCAGCGTCTGGGGCAGGGTCAATGAGCAGTTCTTC. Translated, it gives CASSVWGRVNEQFF.

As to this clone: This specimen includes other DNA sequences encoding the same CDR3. For the CDR3, the DNA is TGCAGCGTAGGTACAGGGGCGTACGAGCAGTACTTC. Its protein is CSVGTGAYEQYF. The chain couples TRBV29-1 to TRBJ2-7, with 7 positions matching TRBD1. Germline assignment: CDR1 SQVTM and CDR2 ANQGSEA. The CDR3 extends over 12 amino acids. The V segment lost 6 bases and the J segment 4 bases; nucleotides outside the gene matches: 6.

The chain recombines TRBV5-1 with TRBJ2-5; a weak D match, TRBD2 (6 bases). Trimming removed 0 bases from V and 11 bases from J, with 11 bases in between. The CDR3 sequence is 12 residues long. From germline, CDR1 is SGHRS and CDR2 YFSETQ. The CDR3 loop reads CASSLDGGTQYF. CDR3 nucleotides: TGCGCCAGCAGCTTGGACGGCGGGACTCAGTACTTC.

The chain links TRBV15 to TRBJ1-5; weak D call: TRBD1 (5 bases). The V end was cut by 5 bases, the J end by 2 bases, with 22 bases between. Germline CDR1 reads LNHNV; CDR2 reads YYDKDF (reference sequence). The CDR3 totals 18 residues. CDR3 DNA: TGTGCCACCAGCCCACAGGAGTGGGGGGATATTGGCAATCAGCCCCAGCATTTT. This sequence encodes CATSPQEWGDIGNQPQHF.

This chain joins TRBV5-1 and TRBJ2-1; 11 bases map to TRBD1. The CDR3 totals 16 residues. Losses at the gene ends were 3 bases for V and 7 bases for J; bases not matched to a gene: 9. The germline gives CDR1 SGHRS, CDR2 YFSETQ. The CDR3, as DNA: TGCGCCAGCAGCTCCAACGGACAGGGGGCTTGGAATGAGCAGTTCTTC. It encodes CASSSNGQGAWNEQFF.

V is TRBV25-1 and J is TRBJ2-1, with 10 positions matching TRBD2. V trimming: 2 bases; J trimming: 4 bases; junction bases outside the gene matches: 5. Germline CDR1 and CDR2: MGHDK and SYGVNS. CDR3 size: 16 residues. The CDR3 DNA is TGTGCCAGCAGTGAACTAGCGGGGGAACGATACAATGAGCAGTTCTTC. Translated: CASSELAGERYNEQFF. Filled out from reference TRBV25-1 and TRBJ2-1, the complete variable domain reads EADIYQTPRYLVIGTGKKITLECSQTMGHDKMYWYQQDPGMELHLIHYSYGVNSTEKGDLSSESTVSRIRTEHFPLTLESARPSHTSQYLCASSELAGERYNEQFFGPGTRLTVL.

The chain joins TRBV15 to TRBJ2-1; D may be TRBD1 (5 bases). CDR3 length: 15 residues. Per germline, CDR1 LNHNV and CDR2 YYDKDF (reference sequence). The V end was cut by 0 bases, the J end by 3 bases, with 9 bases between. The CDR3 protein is CATSREATVYNEQFF. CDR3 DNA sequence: TGTGCCACCAGCAGAGAGGCGACAGTCTACAATGAGCAGTTCTTC.

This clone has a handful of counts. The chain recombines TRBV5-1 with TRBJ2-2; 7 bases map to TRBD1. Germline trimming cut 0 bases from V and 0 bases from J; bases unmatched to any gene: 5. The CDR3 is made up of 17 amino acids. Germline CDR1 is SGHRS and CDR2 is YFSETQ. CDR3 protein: CASSLVPQGANTGELFF. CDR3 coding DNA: TGCGCCAGCAGCTTGGTTCCGCAGGGGGCGAACACCGGGGAGCTGTTTTTT.

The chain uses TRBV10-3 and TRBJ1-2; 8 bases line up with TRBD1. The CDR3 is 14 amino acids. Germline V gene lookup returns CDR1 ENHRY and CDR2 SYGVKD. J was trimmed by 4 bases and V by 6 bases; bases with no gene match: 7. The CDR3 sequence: CAISATGTGYGYTF. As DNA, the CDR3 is TGTGCCATCAGCGCCACCGGGACAGGCTATGGCTACACCTTC.

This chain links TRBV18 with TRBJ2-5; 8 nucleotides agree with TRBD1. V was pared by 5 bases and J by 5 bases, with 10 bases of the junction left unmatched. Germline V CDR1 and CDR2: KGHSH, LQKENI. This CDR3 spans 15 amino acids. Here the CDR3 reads CASSSDRQGWETQYF. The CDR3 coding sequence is TGTGCCAGCTCATCAGACCGACAGGGGTGGGAGACCCAGTACTTC. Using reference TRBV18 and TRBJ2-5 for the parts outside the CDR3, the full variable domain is NAGVMQNPRHLVRRRGQEARLRCSPMKGHSHVYWYRQLPEEGLKFMVYLQKENIIDESGMPKERFSAEFPKEGPSILRIQQVVRGDSAAYFCASSSDRQGWETQYFGPGTRLLVL.

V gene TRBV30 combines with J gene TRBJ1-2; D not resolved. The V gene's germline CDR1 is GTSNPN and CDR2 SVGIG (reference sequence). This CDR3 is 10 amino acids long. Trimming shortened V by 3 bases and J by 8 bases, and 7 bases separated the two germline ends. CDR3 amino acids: CAWSGSGYTF. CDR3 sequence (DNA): TGTGCCTGGAGCGGTTCCGGCTACACCTTC.

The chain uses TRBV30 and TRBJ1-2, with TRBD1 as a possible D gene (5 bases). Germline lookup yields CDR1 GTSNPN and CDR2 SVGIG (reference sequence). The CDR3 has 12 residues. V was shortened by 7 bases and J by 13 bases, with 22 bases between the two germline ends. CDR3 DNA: TGTGCCTATTACCGGGGACCAGGGATTTGCACCTTC. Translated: CAYYRGPGICTF. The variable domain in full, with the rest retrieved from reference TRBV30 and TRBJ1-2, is SQTIHQWPATLVQPVGSPLSLECTVEGTSNPNLYWYRQAAGRGLQLLFYSVGIGQISSEVPQNLSASRPQDRQFILSSKKLLLSDSGFYLCAYYRGPGICTFGSGTRLTVV.

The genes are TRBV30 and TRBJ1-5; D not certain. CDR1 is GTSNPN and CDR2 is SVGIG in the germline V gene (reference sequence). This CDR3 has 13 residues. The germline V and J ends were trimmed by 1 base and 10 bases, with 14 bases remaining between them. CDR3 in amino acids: CAWSAPGGVPQHF. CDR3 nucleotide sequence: TGTGCCTGGAGTGCCCCAGGTGGGGTACCCCAGCATTTT.

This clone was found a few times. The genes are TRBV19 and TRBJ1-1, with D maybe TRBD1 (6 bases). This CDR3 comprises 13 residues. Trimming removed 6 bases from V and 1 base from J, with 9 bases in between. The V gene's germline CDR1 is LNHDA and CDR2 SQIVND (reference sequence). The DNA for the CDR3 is TGTGCCAGTAGGCAACAGGGGAACACTGAAGCTTTCTTT. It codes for CASRQQGNTEAFF.

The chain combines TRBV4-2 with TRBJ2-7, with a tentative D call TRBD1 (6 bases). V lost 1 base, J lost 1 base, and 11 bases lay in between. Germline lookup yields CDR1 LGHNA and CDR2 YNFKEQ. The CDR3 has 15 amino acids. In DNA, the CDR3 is TGTGCCAGCAGCCAAGGGGCAGGGGCTTCCTACGAGCAGTACTTC. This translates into CASSQGAGASYEQYF.

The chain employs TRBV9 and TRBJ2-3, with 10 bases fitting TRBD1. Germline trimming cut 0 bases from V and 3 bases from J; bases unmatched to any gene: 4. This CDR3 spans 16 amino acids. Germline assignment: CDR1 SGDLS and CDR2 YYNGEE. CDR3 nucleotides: TGTGCCAGCAGCGTAGTAGGGACAGGGGAGACAGATACGCAGTATTTT. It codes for CASSVVGTGETDTQYF.

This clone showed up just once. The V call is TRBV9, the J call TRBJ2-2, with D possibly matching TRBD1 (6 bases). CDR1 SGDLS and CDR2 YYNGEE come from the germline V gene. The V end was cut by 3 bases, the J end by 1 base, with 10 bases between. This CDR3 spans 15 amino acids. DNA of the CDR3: TGTGCCAGCAGCGGACGGACAGAGAACACCGGGGAGCTGTTTTTT. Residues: CASSGRTENTGELFF.

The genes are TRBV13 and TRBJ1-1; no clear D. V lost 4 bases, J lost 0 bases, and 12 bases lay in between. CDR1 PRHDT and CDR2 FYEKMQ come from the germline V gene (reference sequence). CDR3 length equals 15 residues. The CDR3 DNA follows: TGTGCCAGCAGCTCTCCGACAAGTATGAACACTGAAGCTTTCTTT. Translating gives CASSSPTSMNTEAFF.

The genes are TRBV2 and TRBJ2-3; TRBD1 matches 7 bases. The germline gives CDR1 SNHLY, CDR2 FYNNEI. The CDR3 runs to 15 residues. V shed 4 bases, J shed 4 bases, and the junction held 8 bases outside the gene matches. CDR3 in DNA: TGTGCCAGCAGTGGACGACAGGGTTTATCAGATACGCAGTATTTT. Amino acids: CASSGRQGLSDTQYF. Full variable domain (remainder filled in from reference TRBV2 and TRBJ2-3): EPEVTQTPSHQVTQMGQEVILRCVPISNHLYFYWYRQILGQKVEFLVSFYNNEISEKSEIFDDQFSVERPDGSNFTLKIRSTKLEDSAMYFCASSGRQGLSDTQYFGPGTRLTVL.

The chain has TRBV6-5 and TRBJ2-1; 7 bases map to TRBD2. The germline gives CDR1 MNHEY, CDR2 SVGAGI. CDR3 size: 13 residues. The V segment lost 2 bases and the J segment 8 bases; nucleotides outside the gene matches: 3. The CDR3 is CASSYPGGYEQFF. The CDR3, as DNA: TGTGCCAGCAGTTACCCGGGGGGTTATGAGCAGTTCTTC.

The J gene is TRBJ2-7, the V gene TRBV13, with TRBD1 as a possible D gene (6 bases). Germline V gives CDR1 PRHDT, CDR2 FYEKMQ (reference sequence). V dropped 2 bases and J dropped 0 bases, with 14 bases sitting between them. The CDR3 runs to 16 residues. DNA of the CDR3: TGTGCCAGCAGCTTATCGTATGGACAGAGCTCCTACGAGCAGTACTTC. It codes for CASSLSYGQSSYEQYF.

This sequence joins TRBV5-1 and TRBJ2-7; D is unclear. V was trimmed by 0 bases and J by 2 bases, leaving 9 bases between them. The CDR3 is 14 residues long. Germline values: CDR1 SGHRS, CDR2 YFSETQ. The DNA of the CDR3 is TGCGCCAGCAGCTTGGAAGTGAGTCCCTACGAGCAGTACTTC. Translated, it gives CASSLEVSPYEQYF.

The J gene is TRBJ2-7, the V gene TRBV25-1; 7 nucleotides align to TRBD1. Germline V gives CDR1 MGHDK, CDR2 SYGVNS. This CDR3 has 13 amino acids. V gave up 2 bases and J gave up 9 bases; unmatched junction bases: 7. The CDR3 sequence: CASSEGTGVGQYF. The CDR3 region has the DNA TGTGCCAGCAGTGAAGGTACAGGGGTCGGGCAGTACTTC.

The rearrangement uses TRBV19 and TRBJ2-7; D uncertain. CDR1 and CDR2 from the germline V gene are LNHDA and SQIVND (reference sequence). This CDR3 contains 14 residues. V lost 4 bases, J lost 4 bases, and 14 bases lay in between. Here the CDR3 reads CASSTTLWDYEQYF. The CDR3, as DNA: TGTGCCAGTAGTACCACCCTGTGGGATTACGAGCAGTACTTC.

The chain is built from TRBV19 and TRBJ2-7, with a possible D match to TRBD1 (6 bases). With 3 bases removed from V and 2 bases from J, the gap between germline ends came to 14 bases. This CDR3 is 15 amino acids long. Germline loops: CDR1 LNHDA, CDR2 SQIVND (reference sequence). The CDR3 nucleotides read TGTGCCAGTAGTATCGCGCAGGGGAGTCCCTACGAGCAGTACTTC. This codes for CASSIAQGSPYEQYF. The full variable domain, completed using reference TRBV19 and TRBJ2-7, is DGGITQSPKYLFRKEGQNVTLSCEQNLNHDAMYWYRQDPGQGLRLIYYSQIVNDFQKGDIAEGYSVSREKKESFPLTVTSAQKNPTAFYLCASSIAQGSPYEQYFGPGTRLTVT.

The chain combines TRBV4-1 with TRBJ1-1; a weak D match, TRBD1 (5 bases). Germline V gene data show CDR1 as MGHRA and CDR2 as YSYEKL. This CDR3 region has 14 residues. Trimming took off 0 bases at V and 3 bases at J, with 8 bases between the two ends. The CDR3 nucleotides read TGCGCCAGCAGCCAAGATCAGGGCGACACTGAAGCTTTCTTT. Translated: CASSQDQGDTEAFF.